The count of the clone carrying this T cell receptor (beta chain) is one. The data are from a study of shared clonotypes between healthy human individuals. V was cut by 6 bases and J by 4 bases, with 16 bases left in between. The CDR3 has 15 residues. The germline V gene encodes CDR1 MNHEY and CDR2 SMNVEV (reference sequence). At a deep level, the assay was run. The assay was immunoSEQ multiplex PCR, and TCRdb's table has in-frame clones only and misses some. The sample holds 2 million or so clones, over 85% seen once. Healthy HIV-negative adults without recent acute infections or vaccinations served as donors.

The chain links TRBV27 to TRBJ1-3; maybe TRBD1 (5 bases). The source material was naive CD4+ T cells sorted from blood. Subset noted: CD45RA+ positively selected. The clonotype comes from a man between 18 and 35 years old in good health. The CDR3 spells CASRPQGLPGNTIYF. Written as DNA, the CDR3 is TGTGCCAGCAGACCCCAGGGTCTCCCAGGAAACACCATATATTTT.